Listed below are T cell receptor beta chains from one sample, sequenced in a study of cytomegalovirus exposure and HLA in healthy donors. TCRdb's table, derived via immunoSEQ multiplex PCR, lists solely in-frame clones and lacks some. The sample lists about 160,000 clones, approximately 79% occurring once. The specimen was PBMCs. These receptors were taken from a man aged 55-75 years in good health and CMV-seronegative. Both conserved end residues are part of each CDR3. D genes are given only for firm matches. Size is stated for part of the rows, as once, few or many counts, or as a class when the clone is expanded.

v_gene: TRBV15; d_gene: .; abundance: .; j_gene: TRBJ2-7; CDR3aa: CATSRDLTQPYEQYF; CDR3nt: TGTGCCACCAGCAGAGATCTAACACAGCCCTACGAGCAGTACTTC
v_gene: TRBV30; d_gene: TRBD1; abundance: once; j_gene: TRBJ1-2; CDR3aa: CAWINRGQDGYTF; CDR3nt: TGTGCCTGGATTAACAGGGGGCAGGATGGCTACACCTTC
v_gene: TRBV9; d_gene: TRBD1; abundance: .; j_gene: TRBJ2-5; CDR3aa: CASSAITGGVGETQYF; CDR3nt: TGTGCCAGCAGCGCTATAACAGGGGGCGTGGGAGAGACCCAGTACTTC
v_gene: TRBV7-3; d_gene: .; abundance: .; j_gene: TRBJ2-3; CDR3aa: CASSLTMDTATATDTQYF; CDR3nt: TGTGCCAGCAGCTTAACTATGGACACAGCAACCGCCACAGATACGCAGTATTTT
v_gene: TRBV7-9; d_gene: .; abundance: .; j_gene: TRBJ2-2; CDR3aa: CFSSGSGRTGELFF; CDR3nt: TGTTTTTCGTCCGGATCAGGGAGGACCGGGGAGCTGTTTTTT
v_gene: TRBV7-6; d_gene: TRBD2; abundance: .; j_gene: TRBJ2-7; CDR3aa: CASSSGGREQYF; CDR3nt: TGTGCCAGCAGCTCCGGGGGGAGGGAGCAGTACTTC
v_gene: TRBV6-5; d_gene: .; abundance: .; j_gene: TRBJ2-7; CDR3aa: CASSRNSDYEQYF; CDR3nt: TGTGCCAGCTCCCGGAACAGTGACTACGAGCAGTACTTC
v_gene: TRBV18; d_gene: TRBD1; abundance: .; j_gene: TRBJ1-1; CDR3aa: CASSPTPGTGNTEAFF; CDR3nt: TGTGCCAGCTCACCAACTCCCGGGACAGGGAACACTGAAGCTTTCTTT
v_gene: TRBV4-2; d_gene: .; abundance: .; j_gene: TRBJ1-6; CDR3aa: CASSQDILGRGSNSPLHF; CDR3nt: TGTGCCAGCAGCCAAGATATTTTAGGTAGGGGATCGAATTCACCCCTCCACTTT
v_gene: TRBV15; d_gene: .; abundance: .; j_gene: TRBJ2-5; CDR3aa: CATSRDNQETQYF; CDR3nt: TGTGCCACCAGCCGAGACAACCAAGAGACCCAGTACTTC
v_gene: TRBV4-2; d_gene: .; abundance: .; j_gene: TRBJ2-1; CDR3aa: CASSQGEDWSTYNEQFF; CDR3nt: TGTGCCAGCAGCCAAGGGGAGGACTGGAGTACCTACAATGAGCAGTTCTTC
v_gene: TRBV7-2; d_gene: .; abundance: .; j_gene: TRBJ2-2; CDR3aa: CASSPPGGIYTGELFF; CDR3nt: TGTGCCAGCAGCCCGCCTGGGGGGATATACACCGGGGAGCTGTTTTTT